This T cell receptor beta chain was identified during a study of T cells in Graves' hyperthyroidism and ophthalmopathy. This clonotype came up many times. Per germline, CDR1 DFQATT and CDR2 SNEGSKA (reference sequence). CDR3 length: 13 amino acids. The trim removed 2 bases at V and 0 bases at J, leaving 0 bases unmatched. Researchers took RNA transcripts and amplified the TCR beta CDR3 regions from them. Using the HTBI primer set, a first-round RT-PCR was run on the TCR CDR3. One entry per CDR3 protein results from TCRdb running MiXCR on the multiplex PCR reads. The profile covers about 360,000 distinct CDR3 sequences, with approximately 20% appearing a single time and 3.5% to 4% taken by the ten largest.

V and J are TRBV20-1 and TRBJ1-1; TRBD1 agrees at 7 bases. Specimen: blood. The source is a woman younger than 30 with Graves' hyperthyroidism. This CDR3 reads CSARTGVNTEAFF. Here the CDR3 DNA reads TGCAGTGCTAGAACAGGGGTGAACACTGAAGCTTTCTTT.